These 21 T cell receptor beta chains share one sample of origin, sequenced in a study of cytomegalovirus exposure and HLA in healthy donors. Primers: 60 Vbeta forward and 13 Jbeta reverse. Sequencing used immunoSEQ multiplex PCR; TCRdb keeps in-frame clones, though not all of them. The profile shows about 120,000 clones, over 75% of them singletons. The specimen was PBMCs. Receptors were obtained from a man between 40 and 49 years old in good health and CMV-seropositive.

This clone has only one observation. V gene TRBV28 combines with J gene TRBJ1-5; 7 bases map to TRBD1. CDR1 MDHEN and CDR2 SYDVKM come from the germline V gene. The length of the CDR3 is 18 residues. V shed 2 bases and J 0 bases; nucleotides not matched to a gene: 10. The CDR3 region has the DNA TGTGCCAGCAGTTTAAGGGCAGGGGGAGGACCTAGCAATCAGCCCCAGCATTTT. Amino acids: CASSLRAGGGPSNQPQHF.

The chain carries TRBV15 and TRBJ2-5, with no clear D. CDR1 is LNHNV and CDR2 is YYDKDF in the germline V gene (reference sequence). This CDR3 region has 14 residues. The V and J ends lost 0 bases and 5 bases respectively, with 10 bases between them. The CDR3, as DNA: TGTGCCACCAGCAGAGAAAGCCCCCGGGAGACCCAGTACTTC. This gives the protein CATSRESPRETQYF.

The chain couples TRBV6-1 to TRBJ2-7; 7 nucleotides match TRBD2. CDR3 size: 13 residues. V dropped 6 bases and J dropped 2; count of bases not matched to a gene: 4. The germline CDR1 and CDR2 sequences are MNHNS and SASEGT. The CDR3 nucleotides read TGTGCCAGCAGAAATGGGGGGGCCTACGAGCAGTACTTC. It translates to CASRNGGAYEQYF.

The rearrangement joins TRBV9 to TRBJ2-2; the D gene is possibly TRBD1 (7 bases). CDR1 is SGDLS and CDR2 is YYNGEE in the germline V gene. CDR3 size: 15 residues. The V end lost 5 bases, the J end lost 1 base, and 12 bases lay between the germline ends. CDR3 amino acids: CASSAGQLNTGELFF. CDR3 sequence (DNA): TGTGCCAGCAGTGCGGGACAGCTGAACACCGGGGAGCTGTTTTTT.

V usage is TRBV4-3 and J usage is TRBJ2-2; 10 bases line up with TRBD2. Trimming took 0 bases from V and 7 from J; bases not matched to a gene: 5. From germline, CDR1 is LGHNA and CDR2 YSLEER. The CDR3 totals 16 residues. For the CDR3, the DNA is TGCGCCAGCAGCCAAGAAGCGGGGGGGCTTTTCGGGGAGCTGTTTTTT. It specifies CASSQEAGGLFGELFF.

The CDR3 nucleotides read TGTGCCAGCACCCCTAGGGGGACAAAAGAGACCCAGTACTTC. Translating it yields CASTPRGTKETQYF. The gene calls are TRBV28 and TRBJ2-5; perhaps TRBD1 as D (6 bases). The length of the CDR3 is 14 residues. The germline V gene encodes CDR1 MDHEN and CDR2 SYDVKM. V lost 7 bases to trimming and J lost 3 bases, with 15 bases between them.

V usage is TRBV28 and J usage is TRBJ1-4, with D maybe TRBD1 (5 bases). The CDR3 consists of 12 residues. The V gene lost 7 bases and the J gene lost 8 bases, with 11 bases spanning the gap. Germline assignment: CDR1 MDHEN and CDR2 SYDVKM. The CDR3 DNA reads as TGTGCCAGCAATACACAGGTAGAAAAACTGTTTTTT. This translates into CASNTQVEKLFF.

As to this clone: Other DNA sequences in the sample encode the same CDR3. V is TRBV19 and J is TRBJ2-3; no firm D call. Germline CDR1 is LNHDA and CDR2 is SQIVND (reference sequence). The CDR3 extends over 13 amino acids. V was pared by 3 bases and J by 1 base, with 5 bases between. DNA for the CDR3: TGTGCCAGTAGTATCAGTGGCACAGATACGCAGTATTTT. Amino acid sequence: CASSISGTDTQYF.

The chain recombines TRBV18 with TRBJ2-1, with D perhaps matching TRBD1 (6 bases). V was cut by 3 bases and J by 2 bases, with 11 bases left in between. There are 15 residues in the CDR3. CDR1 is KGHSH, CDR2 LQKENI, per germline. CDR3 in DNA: TGTGCCAGCTCACCCCAGGGGCATGCCTACAATGAGCAGTTCTTC. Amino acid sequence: CASSPQGHAYNEQFF.

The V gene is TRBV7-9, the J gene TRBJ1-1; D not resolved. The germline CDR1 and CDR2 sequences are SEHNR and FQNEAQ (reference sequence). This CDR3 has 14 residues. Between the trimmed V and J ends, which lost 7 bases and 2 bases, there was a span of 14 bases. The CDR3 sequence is CASTLREGNTEAFF. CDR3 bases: TGTGCCAGCACCCTGAGGGAGGGAAACACTGAAGCTTTCTTT. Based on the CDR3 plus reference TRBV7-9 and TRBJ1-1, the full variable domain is DTGVSQNPRHKITKRGQNVTFRCDPISEHNRLYWYRQTLGQGPEFLTYFQNEAQLEKSRLLSDRFSAERPKGSFSTLEIQRTEQGDSAMYLCASTLREGNTEAFFGQGTRLTVV.

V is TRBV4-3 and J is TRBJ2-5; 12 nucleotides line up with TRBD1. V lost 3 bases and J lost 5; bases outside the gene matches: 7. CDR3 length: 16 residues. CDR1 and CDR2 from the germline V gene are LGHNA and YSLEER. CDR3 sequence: CASSQGGDRGRETQYF. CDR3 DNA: TGCGCCAGCAGCCAGGGCGGGGACAGGGGGCGGGAGACCCAGTACTTC.

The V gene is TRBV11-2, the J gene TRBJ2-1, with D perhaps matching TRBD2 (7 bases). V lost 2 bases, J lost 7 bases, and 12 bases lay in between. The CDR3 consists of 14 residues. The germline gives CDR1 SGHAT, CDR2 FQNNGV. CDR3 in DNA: TGTGCCAGCAGCTTAACGGGGGGCACAAATGAGCAGTTCTTC. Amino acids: CASSLTGGTNEQFF.

CDR3 region: CASTGGQSSYNEQFF. DNA of the CDR3: TGTGCCAGCACCGGAGGGCAGTCCTCCTACAATGAGCAGTTCTTC. The V and J genes are TRBV7-2 and TRBJ2-1, with D perhaps TRBD2 (6 bases). V lost 7 bases, J lost 0 bases, and 13 bases lay in between. The CDR3 is made up of 15 amino acids. From germline, CDR1 is SGHTA and CDR2 FQGNSA. The variable domain in full, with the rest retrieved from reference TRBV7-2 and TRBJ2-1, is GAGVSQSPSNKVTEKGKDVELRCDPISGHTALYWYRQSLGQGLEFLIYFQGNSAPDKSGLPSDRFSAERTGGSVSTLTIQRTQQEDSAVYLCASTGGQSSYNEQFFGPGTRLTVL.

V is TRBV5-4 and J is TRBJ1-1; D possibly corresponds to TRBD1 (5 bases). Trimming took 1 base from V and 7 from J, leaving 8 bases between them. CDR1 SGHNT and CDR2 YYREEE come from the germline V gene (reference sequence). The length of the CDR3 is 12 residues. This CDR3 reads CASSLSGYEAFF. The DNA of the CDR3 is TGTGCCAGCAGCTTGTCAGGGTATGAAGCTTTCTTT.

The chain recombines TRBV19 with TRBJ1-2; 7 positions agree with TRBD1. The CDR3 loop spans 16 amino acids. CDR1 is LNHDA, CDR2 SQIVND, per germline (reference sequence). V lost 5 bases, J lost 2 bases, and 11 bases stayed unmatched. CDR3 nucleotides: TGTGCCAGTAGTCCCCGGCGGGACAGCGTCAACTATGGCTACACCTTC. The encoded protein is CASSPRRDSVNYGYTF.

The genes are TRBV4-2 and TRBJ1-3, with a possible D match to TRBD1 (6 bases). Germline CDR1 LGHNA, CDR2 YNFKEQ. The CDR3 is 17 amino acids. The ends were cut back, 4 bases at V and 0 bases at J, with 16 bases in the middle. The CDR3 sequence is CASSREAGGASGNTIYF. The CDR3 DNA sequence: TGTGCCAGCAGCCGGGAAGCGGGGGGGGCCTCTGGAAACACCATATATTTT.

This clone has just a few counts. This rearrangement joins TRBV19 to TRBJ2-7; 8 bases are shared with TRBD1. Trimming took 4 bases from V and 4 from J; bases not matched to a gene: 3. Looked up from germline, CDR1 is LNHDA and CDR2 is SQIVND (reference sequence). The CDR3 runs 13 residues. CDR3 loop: CASSTTGVYEQYF. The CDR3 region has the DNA TGTGCCAGTAGTACGACAGGGGTTTACGAGCAGTACTTC. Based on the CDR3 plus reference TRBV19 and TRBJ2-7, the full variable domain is DGGITQSPKYLFRKEGQNVTLSCEQNLNHDAMYWYRQDPGQGLRLIYYSQIVNDFQKGDIAEGYSVSREKKESFPLTVTSAQKNPTAFYLCASSTTGVYEQYFGPGTRLTVT.

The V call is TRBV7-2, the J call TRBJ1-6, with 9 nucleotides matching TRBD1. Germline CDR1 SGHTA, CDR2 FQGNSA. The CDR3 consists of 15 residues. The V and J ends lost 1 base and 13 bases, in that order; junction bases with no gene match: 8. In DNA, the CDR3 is TGTGCCAGCAGCTTAGGGGGACAGGGCCTGGGCCCCCTCCACTTT. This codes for CASSLGGQGLGPLHF.

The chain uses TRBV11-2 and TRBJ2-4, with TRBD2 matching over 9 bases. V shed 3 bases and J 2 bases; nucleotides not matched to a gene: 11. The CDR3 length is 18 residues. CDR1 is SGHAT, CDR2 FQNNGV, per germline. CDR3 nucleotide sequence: TGTGCCAGCAGCTTTAGTCTGCTAGCGGGACCACCCAAAAACATTCAGTACTTC. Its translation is CASSFSLLAGPPKNIQYF.

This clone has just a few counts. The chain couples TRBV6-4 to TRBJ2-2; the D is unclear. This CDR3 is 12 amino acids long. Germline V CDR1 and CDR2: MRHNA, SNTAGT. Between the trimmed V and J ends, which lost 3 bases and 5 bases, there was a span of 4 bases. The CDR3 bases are TGTGCCAGCAGTGAACAAACCGGGGAGCTGTTTTTT. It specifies CASSEQTGELFF.

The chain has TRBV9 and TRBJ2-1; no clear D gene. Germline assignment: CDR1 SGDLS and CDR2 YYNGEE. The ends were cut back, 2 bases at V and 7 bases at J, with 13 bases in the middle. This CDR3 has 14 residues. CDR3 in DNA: TGTGCCAGCAGCGTCGACGAAGCGAGGAATGAGCAGTTCTTC. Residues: CASSVDEARNEQFF. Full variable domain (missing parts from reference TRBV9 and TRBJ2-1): DSGVTQTPKHLITATGQRVTLRCSPRSGDLSVYWYQQSLDQGLQFLIQYYNGEERAKGNILERFSAQQFPDLHSELNLSSLELGDSALYFCASSVDEARNEQFFGPGTRLTVL.